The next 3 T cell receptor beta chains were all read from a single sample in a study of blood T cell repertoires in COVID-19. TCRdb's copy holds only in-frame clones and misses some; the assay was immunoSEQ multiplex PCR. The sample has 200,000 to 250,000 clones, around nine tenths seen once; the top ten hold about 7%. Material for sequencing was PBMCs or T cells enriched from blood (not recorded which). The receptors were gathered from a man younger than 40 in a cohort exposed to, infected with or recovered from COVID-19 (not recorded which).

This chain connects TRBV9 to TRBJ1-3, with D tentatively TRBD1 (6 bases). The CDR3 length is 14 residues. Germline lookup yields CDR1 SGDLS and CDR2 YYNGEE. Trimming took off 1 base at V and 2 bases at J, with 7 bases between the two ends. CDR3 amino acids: CASSVKGAGNTIYF. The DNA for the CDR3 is TGTGCCAGCAGCGTAAAGGGGGCTGGAAACACCATATATTTT.

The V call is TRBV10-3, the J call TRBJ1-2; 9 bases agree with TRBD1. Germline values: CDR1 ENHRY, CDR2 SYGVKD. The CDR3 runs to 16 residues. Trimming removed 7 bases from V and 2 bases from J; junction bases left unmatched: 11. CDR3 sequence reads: CAINPTGGRVNYGYTF. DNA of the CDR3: TGTGCCATCAACCCCACAGGGGGCCGCGTGAACTATGGCTACACCTTC.

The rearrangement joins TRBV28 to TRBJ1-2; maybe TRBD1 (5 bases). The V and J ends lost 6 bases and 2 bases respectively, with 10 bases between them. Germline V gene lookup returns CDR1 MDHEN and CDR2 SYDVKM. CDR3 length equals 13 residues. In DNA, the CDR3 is TGTGCCAGCAGCCAGACAGTGAACTATGGCTACACCTTC. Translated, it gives CASSQTVNYGYTF.